One and the same sample provided the 32 T cell receptor beta chains below, sequenced in a study of tumor-infiltrating lymphocytes in glioblastoma multiforme. Multiple V-beta primers and a C-beta primer amplified TCRB from RNA. One entry per CDR3 protein results from TCRdb running MiXCR on the multiplex PCR reads. The table shows just under 20,000 distinct CDR3 sequences, with around 72% occurring only once. The sequencing sample was made of peripheral blood. Source of these receptors: a male donor with glioblastoma.

A remark on this clonotype: At one boundary the junction diverges from the germline segment, which might be a read error. The V call is TRBV11-2, the J call TRBJ2-7, with 8 nucleotides matching TRBD1. Germline CDR1 and CDR2: SGHAT and FQNNGV. The CDR3 is made up of 15 amino acids. The CDR3 loop is CASSLNHGQGYEQYF. CDR3 DNA sequence: TGTGCCAGCAGCTTAAATCACGGACAGGGCTACGAGCAATACTTC.

A word on this clonotype: This CDR3 fails to terminate in the conserved phenylalanine or tryptophan, so it likely reflects a read error. The limits of the CDR3 on the DNA are not certain, so only TCRdb's listed CDR3 is given. The V call is TRBV11-2, the J call TRBJ2-1; TRBD1, the table's D call, was not compared with the DNA. The CDR3 numbers 14 amino acids, ends counted. The germline V gene has CDR1 SGHAT and CDR2 FQNNGV. CDR3 sequence: CASIPTGGYNGQSS.

This clonotype was counted at least ten times. This chain links TRBV5-1 with TRBJ2-7; D unclear. Germline values: CDR1 SGHRS, CDR2 YFSETQ. V was clipped by 5 bases and J by 6 bases, with 12 bases between them. The length of the CDR3 is 12 residues. The CDR3 region is CASSQWPCEQYF. In nucleotides, the CDR3 is TGCGCCAGCAGTCAGTGGCCCTGCGAGCAGTACTTC.

The J gene is TRBJ2-7, the V gene TRBV29-1; possible D gene TRBD1, 5 bases. The V end was cut by 6 bases, the J end by 4 bases, with 16 bases between. CDR1 is SQVTM and CDR2 is ANQGSEA in the germline V gene. The CDR3 runs 13 residues. CDR3 protein: CSVLWGSTYEQYF. The CDR3 nucleotides read TGCAGCGTCCTGTGGGGCAGTACTTACGAGCAGTACTTC.

A few counts support this clonotype. The chain has TRBV28 and TRBJ1-1; a possible D gene is TRBD1 (5 bases). The CDR3 loop spans 14 amino acids. CDR1 is MDHEN, CDR2 SYDVKM, per germline. Trimming pared 1 base from V and 5 bases from J, leaving 11 bases between. In nucleotides, the CDR3 is TGTGCCAGCAGTTTATTGTGGGGGGGAACTGAAGCTTTCTTT. Amino acids: CASSLLWGGTEAFF. Variable domain in full (rest from reference TRBV28 and TRBJ1-1): DVKVTQSSRYLVKRTGEKVFLECVQDMDHENMFWYRQDPGLGLRLIYFSYDVKMKEKGDIPEGYSVSREKKERFSLILESASTNQTSMYLCASSLLWGGTEAFFGQGTRLTVV.

As for this clonotype: The junction does not match germline at one end; this may be a read error. This chain links TRBV29-1 with TRBJ2-7; D might be TRBD1 or TRBD2, each matching 5 bases. CDR3 size: 13 residues. Germline V gene lookup returns CDR1 SQVTM and CDR2 ANQGSEA. CDR3 sequence reads: CSVDDRGSYEQYF. As DNA, the CDR3 is TGTAGCGTTGATGACCGGGGCTCCTACGAGCAGTACTTT.

As regards this clonotype: The CDR3 carries no conserved terminal phenylalanine or tryptophan, so it likely arises from a read error. The chain has TRBV11-2 and TRBJ1-6; D perhaps matches TRBD1 (5 bases). V lost 5 bases and J 14 bases, leaving 13 bases between the germline ends. Per germline, CDR1 SGHAT and CDR2 FQNNGV. CDR3 size: 12 residues. The CDR3 sequence is CASSRGESSLHL. Written as DNA, the CDR3 is TGTGCCAGCAGCCGGGGGGAGTCATCCCTCCACCTT.

This clonotype was recorded only once. At one end, the junction sequence differs from germline, possibly due to a read error. The chain links TRBV11-2 to TRBJ2-2, with a tentative D call TRBD2 (6 bases). Germline loops: CDR1 SGHAT, CDR2 FQNNGV. This CDR3 comprises 13 residues. The CDR3 sequence: CAISCGGPGGLFF. The CDR3 DNA reads as TGTGCCATCAGCTGTGGGGGTCCCGGGGGGCTGTTTTTT.

As regards this clonotype: At one end, the junction sequence differs from germline, possibly due to a read error. CDR3 bases: TGTGCCATCAGCTTAGATAATCCGACAGGGCGGCCCCTCCACTTT. Protein: CAISLDNPTGRPLHF. This chain connects TRBV11-2 to TRBJ1-6, with 7 bases identical to TRBD1. The CDR3 is 15 amino acids. The V gene's germline CDR1 is SGHAT and CDR2 FQNNGV.

The gene calls are TRBV20-1 and TRBJ2-5; D possibly matches TRBD1 or TRBD2 (5 bases each). Germline CDR1 reads DFQATT; CDR2 reads SNEGSKA (reference sequence). The length of the CDR3 is 15 residues. V dropped 0 bases and J dropped 4 bases, with 15 bases sitting between them. Here the CDR3 reads CSARDAGTSGETQYF. For the CDR3, the DNA is TGCAGTGCTAGAGACGCCGGGACGAGCGGAGAGACCCAGTACTTC.

A note on this clonotype: At one boundary the junction diverges from the germline segment, which might be a read error. The V gene is TRBV11-2, the J gene TRBJ2-3; D not certain. The germline V gene has CDR1 SGHAT and CDR2 FQNNGV. CDR3 length: 15 residues. The CDR3 sequence is CTSSAYRLRTDTQYF. DNA for the CDR3: TGTACCAGCAGTGCGTACAGACTGCGCACAGATACGCAGTATTTT.

Comment on this clonotype: The conserved phenylalanine or tryptophan is not found at the CDR3 terminus, so this likely reflects a read error. The J gene is TRBJ2-7, the V gene TRBV6-6; D is ambiguous. CDR3 length: 13 residues. CDR1 and CDR2 (germline): MNHNY, SVGAGI (reference sequence). The germline V and J ends were trimmed by 2 bases and 1 base, with 6 bases remaining between them. The CDR3, as DNA: TGTGCCAGCAGTTACCCGGGTTCCTACGAGCAGTACTGC. It codes for CASSYPGSYEQYC.

V usage is TRBV5-1 and J usage is TRBJ2-3; weak D call: TRBD1 (6 bases). The CDR3 has 14 residues. The V gene lost 3 bases and the J gene lost 2 bases, with 10 bases spanning the gap. Germline lookup yields CDR1 SGHRS and CDR2 YFSETQ. The CDR3 nucleotides are TGCGCCAGCAGCTACGGACAGACCACAGATACGCAGTATTTT. Translation: CASSYGQTTDTQYF.

This clonotype has a handful of counts. The genes are TRBV11-2 and TRBJ1-4; D gene uncertain. V was trimmed by 0 bases and J by 0 bases, leaving 11 bases between them. Germline values: CDR1 SGHAT, CDR2 FQNNGV. The CDR3 consists of 17 residues. The DNA for the CDR3 is TGTGCCAGCAGCTTAGAGCCCAGTTTTGCAACTAATGAAAAACTGTTTTTT. Its translation: CASSLEPSFATNEKLFF.

This clonotype was observed a single time. Its ends do not fully match the called genes, so a read error is possible. The V call is TRBV6-2 or TRBV6-3, the J call TRBJ1-1; D is unresolved. CDR1 is MNHEY and CDR2 is SVGEGT in the germline V gene. The CDR3 is made up of 13 amino acids. CDR3 loop: CAGTPWPNTEAFF. DNA of the CDR3: TGTGCCGGCACCCCCTGGCCGAACACTGAAGCTTTCTTC.

J is TRBJ1-2 and V is TRBV29-1, with a tentative D call TRBD1 (5 bases). In germline, CDR1 is SQVTM, CDR2 ANQGSEA. CDR3 length equals 11 residues. CDR3 sequence: CRAQGGCGYTF. The CDR3 DNA reads as TGCAGGGCCCAGGGAGGGTGTGGCTACACCTTC.

This rearrangement joins TRBV10-3 to TRBJ2-2; D perhaps matches TRBD2 (6 bases). The CDR3 runs to 16 residues. Trimming removed 2 bases from V and 9 bases from J, with 19 bases in between. Germline loops: CDR1 ENHRY, CDR2 SYGVKD. The CDR3 region has the DNA TGTGCCATCAGTGAGAGCCTACCGGGAGATTCCAGGGAGCTGTTTTTT. This sequence encodes CAISESLPGDSRELFF.

The V gene is TRBV29-1, the J gene TRBJ2-1, with D unclear. The CDR3 runs to 11 residues. Between the trimmed V and J ends, which lost 8 bases and 4 bases, there was a span of 9 bases. CDR1 and CDR2 (germline): SQVTM, ANQGSEA. Here the CDR3 DNA reads TGCAGCATTATGGGGTACAATGAGCAGTTCTTC. Its protein product is CSIMGYNEQFF.

The chain employs TRBV12-3 or TRBV12-4 and TRBJ2-2; D tentatively reads TRBD1 or TRBD2 (5 bases each). V lost 5 bases and J lost 1, with 20 bases in between. The CDR3 has 18 amino acids. The chain's CDR3 is CASSGTGHPFRNTGELFF. The CDR3 coding sequence is TGTGCCAGCAGTGGAACGGGGCATCCTTTCAGGAACACCGGGGAGCTGTTTTTT.

As regards this clonotype: Mismatch with germline at one junction end may stem from a read error. CDR3 DNA: TGCGGCGTTGAAGACCCCCGACATTTCCCTGGCTACACATTC. Translating gives CGVEDPRHFPGYTF. The chain recombines TRBV29-1 with TRBJ1-2, with D unclear. Germline V gene lookup returns CDR1 SQVTM and CDR2 ANQGSEA. This CDR3 comprises 14 residues.

Note on this clonotype: The junction does not match germline at one end; this may be a read error. The chain uses TRBV11-2 and TRBJ2-2; a possible D gene is TRBD1 (5 bases). Germline CDR1 SGHAT, CDR2 FQNNGV. This CDR3 has 14 amino acids. The CDR3 is CASSLAGSTGELSF. The CDR3 region has the DNA TGTGCCAGCAGCTTAGCAGGGTCGACCGGTGAGCTGTCTTTT.

The chain links TRBV11-3 to TRBJ2-1, with a weak D call TRBD1 (6 bases). V shed 11 bases and J shed 8 bases, with 16 bases lying between them. Per the germline V gene, CDR1 is SGHNT and CDR2 is YENEEA. The CDR3 is 12 residues long. This CDR3 reads CAWGLVGDEQFF. Here the CDR3 DNA reads TGTGCCTGGGGGCTAGTCGGCGATGAGCAGTTCTTC.

This clonotype appeared many times. The CDR3 spells CASSLEFYLGSSYNEQFF. DNA of the CDR3: TGTGCCAGCAGCTTGGAGTTCTACCTCGGGAGCTCCTACAATGAGCAGTTCTTC. This chain connects TRBV5-6 to TRBJ2-1, with D possibly TRBD2 on 6 matching bases. Germline CDR1 SGHDT, CDR2 YYEEEE. The CDR3 runs 18 residues. V lost 0 bases, J lost 0 bases, and 16 bases lay in between.

The sample holds one count of this clonotype. As the CDR3 is not closed by the conserved phenylalanine or tryptophan, this likely results from a read error. This chain connects TRBV11-2 to TRBJ1-4; maybe TRBD1 (5 bases). Trimming shortened V by 4 bases and J by 8 bases, and 14 bases separated the two germline ends. The CDR3 has 14 amino acids. The V gene's germline CDR1 is SGHAT and CDR2 FQNNGV. CDR3 DNA: TGTGCCAGCAGCTCTACCGGGACCGACGAAAAACTGTTTCTT. This sequence encodes CASSSTGTDEKLFL.

This clonotype was found many times. The chain employs TRBV30 and TRBJ2-3, with no clear D. The CDR3 has 13 amino acids. V lost 1 base to trimming and J lost 4 bases, with 9 bases between them. CDR1 and CDR2 (germline): GTSNPN, SVGIG (reference sequence). The chain's CDR3 is CAWSDWSADTQYF. As DNA, the CDR3 is TGTGCCTGGAGTGATTGGAGCGCAGATACGCAGTATTTT.

This clonotype has just one count. At one boundary the junction diverges from the germline segment, which might be a read error. The genes are TRBV11-2 and TRBJ2-3; D not resolved. CDR3 size: 11 residues. The germline gives CDR1 SGHAT, CDR2 FQNNGV. CDR3 protein: CAGSHTDTQYF. CDR3 DNA: TGTGCCGGCAGCCACACAGATACGCAGTATTTT.

This clonotype was counted once. The genes are TRBV11-2 and TRBJ1-3; D remains ambiguous. Germline lookup yields CDR1 SGHAT and CDR2 FQNNGV. V was pared by 1 base and J by 13 bases, with 20 bases between. The CDR3 has 15 residues. CDR3 region: CASSLAPNSGSTIYF. The CDR3 nucleotides are TGTGCCAGCAGCTTAGCCCCCAACTCTGGAAGCACAATATATTTT.

V usage is TRBV20-1 and J usage is TRBJ2-3; 10 bases fit TRBD2. CDR3 length equals 13 residues. The ends lost 6 bases at V and 4 bases at J; junction bases unmatched: 4. Looked up from germline, CDR1 is DFQATT and CDR2 is SNEGSKA (reference sequence). The CDR3 reads CSATGLAADTQYF. The CDR3 region has the DNA TGCAGTGCAACTGGACTAGCGGCAGATACGCAGTATTTT.

This clonotype was seen a single time. A much larger clone differs from this one at a single base, so this may be a read error. The gene calls are TRBV30 and TRBJ1-3; D is uncertain. There are 14 residues in the CDR3. Germline CDR1 is GTSNPN and CDR2 is SVGIG (reference sequence). CDR3 protein: CGWSLGGGGNTIYF. DNA of the CDR3: TGTGGCTGGAGTCTTGGCGGCGGTGGAAACACCATATATTTT.

The chain links TRBV20-1 to TRBJ2-7, with D tentatively TRBD1 or TRBD2 (5 bases each). CDR1 is DFQATT and CDR2 is SNEGSKA in the germline V gene (reference sequence). The CDR3 spans 14 residues. V gave up 5 bases and J gave up 4 bases, with 18 bases separating them. Here the CDR3 DNA reads TGCAGTGCTGCCGTCCGGGGCTCCCCTTACGAGCAGTACTTC. Residues: CSAAVRGSPYEQYF.

The rearrangement links TRBV29-1 to TRBJ2-7; TRBD1 agrees at 7 bases. The germline V gene has CDR1 SQVTM and CDR2 ANQGSEA. This CDR3 contains 13 residues. As DNA, the CDR3 is TGCTGCGCCCGTATGACAGGGCCCTACGAGCAGTACTTC. Amino acids: CCARMTGPYEQYF.

Ten or more counts support this clonotype. The rearrangement uses TRBV4-1 and TRBJ1-6; the D gene is possibly TRBD1 (5 bases). Trimming removed 1 base at V and 9 bases at J, with 19 bases between. CDR3 length: 17 amino acids. The V gene's germline CDR1 is MGHRA and CDR2 YSYEKL. The CDR3 DNA sequence: TGCGCCAGCAGCCAAGTCCTAAGCCAGGGAGGAGGTTCACCCCTCCACTTT. Amino acids: CASSQVLSQGGGSPLHF.